The present entry profiles one T cell receptor (beta chain) with its context. Germline CDR1 and CDR2: SGHNT and YYREEE (reference sequence). There are 13 residues in the CDR3. Between the trimmed V and J ends, which lost 0 bases and 8 bases, there was a span of 11 bases. The data are from a study of T cells in localized non-small cell lung cancer. TCRdb keeps only in-frame clones here, not all; method: immunoSEQ multiplex PCR. In the table there are tens of thousands of clones, roughly 87% of which are singletons. The chain links TRBV5-4 to TRBJ1-2; D gene uncertain. The material was peripheral blood, obtained before any cancer treatment. This TCR was recovered from a male donor aged 60 or older with stage III squamous cell lung carcinoma. CDR3 DNA: TGTGCCAGCAGCTTGGAGCGGTTCAGCGGCTACACCTTC. Translated, it gives CASSLERFSGYTF.